This TCR beta chain was sequenced during a study of shared clonotypes between healthy human individuals. The repertoire was sequenced with immunoSEQ multiplex PCR; TCRdb's copy has only in-frame clones and lacks some. The profile shows 2 million or so clones, 85% to 95% of them singletons. V was shortened by 5 bases and J by 9 bases, with 14 bases between the two germline ends. CDR1 is MDHEN, CDR2 SYDVKM, per germline. The CDR3 contains 13 residues. The rearrangement links TRBV28 to TRBJ2-4; possible D gene TRBD1, 6 bases. This clonotype was obtained from a man aged 18 to 30 in good health. Specimen: naive CD4+ T cells sorted from blood. Stated subset: CD45RA+ positively selected. CDR3 in DNA: TGTGCCAGCAGTAAACAGGGCCCAGGCATTCAGTACTTC. Protein: CASSKQGPGIQYF.